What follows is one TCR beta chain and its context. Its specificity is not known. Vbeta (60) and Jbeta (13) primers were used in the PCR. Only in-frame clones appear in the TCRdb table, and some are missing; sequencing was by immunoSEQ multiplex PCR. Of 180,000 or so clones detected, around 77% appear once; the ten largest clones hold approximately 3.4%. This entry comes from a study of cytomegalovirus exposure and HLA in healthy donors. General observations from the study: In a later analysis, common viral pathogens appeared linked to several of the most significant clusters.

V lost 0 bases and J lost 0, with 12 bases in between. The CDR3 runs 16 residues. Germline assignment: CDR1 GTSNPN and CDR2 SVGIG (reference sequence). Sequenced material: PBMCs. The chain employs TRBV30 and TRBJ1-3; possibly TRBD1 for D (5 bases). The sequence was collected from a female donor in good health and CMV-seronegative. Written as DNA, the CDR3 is TGTGCCTGGAGTGTAGGGGCCAGCTTCTCTGGAAACACCATATATTTT. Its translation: CAWSVGASFSGNTIYF. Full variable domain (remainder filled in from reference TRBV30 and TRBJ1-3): SQTIHQWPATLVQPVGSPLSLECTVEGTSNPNLYWYRQAAGRGLQLLFYSVGIGQISSEVPQNLSASRPQDRQFILSSKKLLLSDSGFYLCAWSVGASFSGNTIYFGEGSWLTVV.